This T cell receptor beta chain was found in a study of blood T cell repertoires in COVID-19. As originally analysed: Reference gene primer amplification in the assay estimated nucleated cell counts. TCRdb's table, derived via immunoSEQ multiplex PCR, lists solely in-frame clones and lacks some. V and J calls and clone size come straight from that table; D and trimming were deduced from the DNA. The sample contains under 250,000 clones, roughly 86% of which appear only once. A single count supports this clone. Germline trimming cut 4 bases from V and 5 bases from J; bases unmatched to any gene: 9. From germline, CDR1 is LGHNA and CDR2 YSLEER. The CDR3 has 15 amino acids.

This sequence was found in a woman in her 30s with acute COVID-19. The sequenced sample was PBMCs or T cells enriched from blood (not recorded which). This chain links TRBV4-3 with TRBJ2-7; 9 bases are a match to TRBD1. The CDR3 region is CASSLRQGVRNEQYF. The CDR3, as DNA: TGCGCCAGCAGCCTCCGACAGGGGGTGCGGAACGAGCAGTACTTC.